This T cell receptor (beta chain) comes out of a study of T cell repertoires in cytomegalovirus infection (dated by TCRdb to about 2019). With respect to the entire study: Recently identified HLA-C-restricted CMV epitopes, whose presentation resists viral immunomodulation, were targeted by peptide stimulations together with well-studied HLA-B-restricted epitopes. The HLA type of each donor mattered for the analysis, because public TCR beta signatures pointed to carriage of CMV infection along with the matching HLA type.

With respect to this clonotype: What antigen it recognizes has not been identified. There are no base qualities to consult, and no much larger clone falls within one base.

Instrument on record: Illumina HiSeq 1500. TCRdb reprocessed the public reads (quality trimming at Q25 with fastp, clone calling with MiXCR) and kept in-frame beta chains. Every entry covers one CDR3 protein and lists the most common genes and DNA from its rows. The sample table shows around 540,000 distinct CDR3 sequences, and about 33% are seen once. The ten largest make up roughly 17% of the sample. What this sample's treatment or condition label stands for: in vitro stimulation with specific CMV peptide epitopes to enrich CMV-specific T cells. What the authors observed across the whole study: In the ex vivo response, HLA-C-restricted CMV-specific TCR beta clonotypes were dominant, and in two of eight donors the single most frequent clonotype came from this HLA-C-restricted group. Carriers of CMV infection plus the relevant HLA type were discriminated by the cumulative frequency of public TCR beta family members in the study cohort and in an independent 352-donor cohort.

The receptor was derived from a human donor in good health (CMV status not recorded). Some clones in this sample may be carry-over from other donors' samples. The material was cultured PBMCs, obtained from culture after CMV antigen stimulation.

The CDR3 has the sequence CASSFPGGSHNEQFF. The nucleotides are TGTGCCAGCAGCTTCCCCGGGGGGAGCCATAATGAGCAGTTCTTC. This sequence uses TRBV7-9 and TRBJ2-1, and 7 junction bases match TRBD2. V loses 3 bases at its end and J loses 7 bases; junction bases beyond the gene matches: 9. CDR1 and CDR2 were assigned from the germline V gene (reference sequence) as SEHNR and FQNEAQ. Measured from the cysteine to the phenylalanine, the CDR3 is 15 residues long. Only the CDR3 part of the read is kept: 45 bases, read in frame from the first base.